This T cell receptor beta chain was documented in a study of T cell responses to AZD1222 COVID-19 vaccine. Findings and limits, study-wide: Repertoires were obtained only post-peak T cell response. Among those given AZD1222, only six or seven were seropositive at baseline. Spike-spanning, vaccine-associated CD4 TCRs were dominant at 160-218 and 743-854. In a largely white British group with more females than males, clonal diversity was possibly underestimated.

Measured with immunoSEQ multiplex PCR; TCRdb has only the in-frame clones, and not every one. The sample lists 110,000 to 150,000 clones; about 92% were seen once. This clone was recorded a few times. The target antigen is unknown. Germline V lookup: CDR1 LGHNA, CDR2 YSLEER. V was clipped by 0 bases and J by 1 base, with 12 bases between them. CDR3 length: 16 residues. This clonotype was obtained from an adult in good health. The chain employs TRBV4-3 and TRBJ1-1; no clear D gene. Source: peripheral blood, taken on day 0 of AZD1222 vaccination. CDR3 DNA: TGCGCCAGCAGCCAAGATTTGGGCAAAAAGAACACTGAAGCTTTCTTT. Protein: CASSQDLGKKNTEAFF.